This is a list of T cell receptor beta chains from one sample in a study of regulatory T cells in long-lasting Graves disease. Each CDR3 protein gets one entry after TCRdb re-called the multiplex PCR reads with MiXCR. The sample contains some 430,000 distinct CDR3 sequences, 20% to 25% of which appear only once. Specimen: peripheral blood mononuclear cells (PBMCs), collected when the disease was refractory, from a patient treated with antithyroid drugs. These receptors originate from a female donor with Graves disease. The CDR3 runs from the conserved cysteine through the conserved F or W. Each record gives: J gene, D gene, clone size, V gene, CDR3 protein, CDR3 DNA. The D gene is left open where the match is weak. The listing skips clone size in some rows; elsewhere it reads once, few, many or a size class.

J gene: TRBJ2-7; D gene: .; clone size: many; V gene: TRBV11-2; CDR3 protein: CASSLFAAVGSYEQYF; CDR3 DNA: TGTGCCAGCAGCTTATTTGCAGCCGTTGGATCCTACGAGCAGTACTTC
J gene: TRBJ2-7; D gene: .; clone size: .; V gene: TRBV12-3/TRBV12-4; CDR3 protein: CASSLGKHGEQYF; CDR3 DNA: TGTGCCAGCAGTTTAGGAAAACACGGCGAGCAGTACTTC
J gene: TRBJ2-7; D gene: TRBD1; clone size: few; V gene: TRBV27; CDR3 protein: CASRGTGIYEQYF; CDR3 DNA: TGTGCCAGCAGGGGGACAGGAATCTACGAGCAGTACTTC
J gene: TRBJ1-5; D gene: TRBD1; clone size: .; V gene: TRBV20-1; CDR3 protein: CSAPDDRVGGNQPQHF; CDR3 DNA: TGCAGTGCGCCAGATGACAGGGTAGGGGGCAATCAGCCCCAGCATTTT
J gene: TRBJ1-5; D gene: TRBD1; clone size: few; V gene: TRBV2; CDR3 protein: CASRQRTGDGQPQHF; CDR3 DNA: TGTGCCAGTCGCCAACGGACAGGGGACGGTCAGCCCCAGCATTTT
J gene: TRBJ1-2; D gene: .; clone size: many; V gene: TRBV27; CDR3 protein: CASTPSPGIHGYTF; CDR3 DNA: TGTGCCAGCACCCCGAGTCCCGGGATTCATGGCTACACCTTC
J gene: TRBJ2-7; D gene: TRBD1; clone size: few; V gene: TRBV6-1; CDR3 protein: CASSPLLGTGAYEQYF; CDR3 DNA: TGTGCCAGCAGCCCCCTATTGGGGACAGGGGCCTACGAGCAGTACTTC
J gene: TRBJ2-7; D gene: .; clone size: .; V gene: TRBV14; CDR3 protein: CASSQDQQGRDEQYF; CDR3 DNA: TGTGCCAGCAGCCAAGATCAACAGGGTCGAGACGAGCAGTACTTC
J gene: TRBJ1-3; D gene: .; clone size: .; V gene: TRBV6-1; CDR3 protein: CASSEIGIEGNTIYF; CDR3 DNA: TGTGCCAGCAGTGAAATTGGGATAGAAGGAAACACCATATATTTT
J gene: TRBJ1-5; D gene: .; clone size: many; V gene: TRBV28; CDR3 protein: CASSHRDYNQPQHF; CDR3 DNA: TGTGCCAGCAGTCACCGGGACTACAATCAGCCCCAGCATTTT
J gene: TRBJ2-1; D gene: TRBD2; clone size: .; V gene: TRBV20-1; CDR3 protein: CSADLNGGGAVSYNEQFF; CDR3 DNA: TGCAGTGCTGATCTTAATGGCGGGGGGGCGGTTTCCTACAATGAGCAGTTCTTC
J gene: TRBJ2-7; D gene: .; clone size: .; V gene: TRBV5-5; CDR3 protein: CASSLVQNYEQYF; CDR3 DNA: TGTGCCAGCAGCTTGGTACAGAACTACGAGCAGTACTTC
J gene: TRBJ2-7; D gene: TRBD1; clone size: .; V gene: TRBV14; CDR3 protein: CASSQDWDRSYEQYF; CDR3 DNA: TGTGCCAGCAGCCAAGATTGGGACAGATCCTACGAGCAGTACTTC
J gene: TRBJ2-5; D gene: .; clone size: .; V gene: TRBV29-1; CDR3 protein: CSVERTNQETQYF; CDR3 DNA: TGCAGCGTGGAACGGACTAACCAAGAGACCCAGTACTTC
J gene: TRBJ2-1; D gene: .; clone size: few; V gene: TRBV30; CDR3 protein: CAWRRLRGADYNEQFF; CDR3 DNA: TGTGCCTGGAGACGTCTGAGGGGGGCGGATTACAATGAGCAGTTCTTC
J gene: TRBJ1-5; D gene: TRBD1; clone size: few; V gene: TRBV7-2; CDR3 protein: CASSPGQGFNQPQHF; CDR3 DNA: TGTGCCAGCAGCCCGGGACAGGGTTTCAATCAGCCCCAGCATTTT
J gene: TRBJ1-6; D gene: .; clone size: few; V gene: TRBV20-1; CDR3 protein: CSATAGLISYNSPLHF; CDR3 DNA: TGCAGTGCTACGGCAGGCCTGATCTCCTATAATTCACCCCTCCACTTT
J gene: TRBJ1-6; D gene: TRBD1; clone size: few; V gene: TRBV19; CDR3 protein: CASRRDREISPLHF; CDR3 DNA: TGTGCCAGTAGGAGGGACAGGGAAATTTCACCCCTCCACTTT
J gene: TRBJ2-5; D gene: TRBD2; clone size: many; V gene: TRBV6-5; CDR3 protein: CASSFTSGSSETQYF; CDR3 DNA: TGTGCCAGCAGTTTTACTAGCGGGAGCTCGGAGACCCAGTACTTC
J gene: TRBJ1-1; D gene: TRBD1; clone size: many; V gene: TRBV7-2; CDR3 protein: CASSPTGQGGTEAFF; CDR3 DNA: TGTGCCAGCAGCCCCACAGGACAGGGAGGCACTGAAGCTTTCTTT
J gene: TRBJ1-5; D gene: .; clone size: many; V gene: TRBV12-3/TRBV12-4; CDR3 protein: CASTLQGNQPQHF; CDR3 DNA: TGTGCCAGCACCTTACAGGGTAATCAGCCCCAGCATTTT
J gene: TRBJ2-5; D gene: .; clone size: .; V gene: TRBV14; CDR3 protein: CASSKSWGETQYF; CDR3 DNA: TGTGCCAGCAGCAAATCGTGGGGAGAGACCCAGTACTTC
J gene: TRBJ1-2; D gene: .; clone size: many; V gene: TRBV14; CDR3 protein: CASSSIWAGENYGYTF; CDR3 DNA: TGTGCCAGCAGCTCCATCTGGGCAGGGGAAAACTATGGCTACACCTTC
J gene: TRBJ1-5; D gene: TRBD1; clone size: few; V gene: TRBV11-2; CDR3 protein: CASSLAMTGRNQPQHF; CDR3 DNA: TGTGCCAGCAGCTTAGCCATGACAGGGCGGAATCAGCCCCAGCATTTT
J gene: TRBJ2-4; D gene: .; clone size: few; V gene: TRBV28; CDR3 protein: CASSTTAIKNIQYF; CDR3 DNA: TGTGCCAGCAGTACGACAGCCATTAAAAACATTCAGTACTTC
J gene: TRBJ2-7; D gene: .; clone size: many; V gene: TRBV6-1; CDR3 protein: CASSEDNRYEQYF; CDR3 DNA: TGTGCCAGCAGTGAAGACAACCGGTACGAGCAGTACTTC
J gene: TRBJ1-6; D gene: TRBD1; clone size: many; V gene: TRBV7-3; CDR3 protein: CASSPTGGNSPLHF; CDR3 DNA: TGTGCCAGCAGTCCTACAGGGGGTAATTCACCCCTCCACTTT
J gene: TRBJ2-5; D gene: .; clone size: many; V gene: TRBV10-3; CDR3 protein: CAISEKGGQETQYF; CDR3 DNA: TGTGCCATCAGTGAGAAGGGAGGCCAAGAGACCCAGTACTTC
J gene: TRBJ1-2; D gene: .; clone size: .; V gene: TRBV4-1; CDR3 protein: CASSQEQHYGYTF; CDR3 DNA: TGCGCCAGCAGCCAAGAACAGCACTATGGCTACACCTTC
J gene: TRBJ2-5; D gene: TRBD1; clone size: many; V gene: TRBV6-2/TRBV6-3; CDR3 protein: CASRLPDRGETQYF; CDR3 DNA: TGTGCCAGCAGGCTGCCCGACAGGGGAGAGACCCAGTACTTC
J gene: TRBJ2-2; D gene: .; clone size: .; V gene: TRBV9; CDR3 protein: CASSAWAGELFF; CDR3 DNA: TGTGCCAGCAGCGCGTGGGCCGGGGAGCTGTTTTTT
J gene: TRBJ1-4; D gene: TRBD1; clone size: .; V gene: TRBV6-1; CDR3 protein: CASSAQGASEKLFF; CDR3 DNA: TGTGCCAGCAGTGCACAGGGGGCAAGTGAAAAACTGTTTTTT
J gene: TRBJ1-2; D gene: .; clone size: .; V gene: TRBV30; CDR3 protein: CAWNPGQPLENYGYTF; CDR3 DNA: TGTGCCTGGAATCCGGGACAACCCCTGGAGAACTATGGCTACACCTTC
J gene: TRBJ1-4; D gene: .; clone size: few; V gene: TRBV6-5; CDR3 protein: CASSYTGGEKLFF; CDR3 DNA: TGTGCCAGCAGTTACACAGGAGGTGAAAAACTGTTTTTT
J gene: TRBJ2-2; D gene: .; clone size: .; V gene: TRBV19; CDR3 protein: CASSIRQGRTGELFF; CDR3 DNA: TGTGCCAGTAGTATACGGCAGGGGAGGACCGGGGAGCTGTTTTTT
J gene: TRBJ1-1; D gene: .; clone size: many; V gene: TRBV6-2/TRBV6-3; CDR3 protein: CASSYRRTVEAFF; CDR3 DNA: TGTGCCAGCAGTTATAGACGGACAGTTGAAGCTTTCTTT
J gene: TRBJ1-2; D gene: .; clone size: many; V gene: TRBV19; CDR3 protein: CASSTPSGGFYGYTF; CDR3 DNA: TGTGCCAGTAGTACCCCCTCGGGAGGCTTCTATGGCTACACCTTC
J gene: TRBJ2-5; D gene: TRBD2; clone size: .; V gene: TRBV28; CDR3 protein: CASSAPSGRRETQYF; CDR3 DNA: TGTGCCAGCAGTGCCCCTAGCGGGAGAAGGGAGACCCAGTACTTC
J gene: TRBJ2-5; D gene: .; clone size: once; V gene: TRBV19; CDR3 protein: CASSKRGSGETQYF; CDR3 DNA: TGTGCCAGTAGTAAAAGAGGTAGCGGAGAGACCCAGTACTTC
J gene: TRBJ2-1; D gene: TRBD2; clone size: .; V gene: TRBV9; CDR3 protein: CASSERTSGKNEQFF; CDR3 DNA: TGTGCCAGCAGCGAACGGACTAGCGGGAAGAATGAGCAGTTCTTC
J gene: TRBJ1-2; D gene: .; clone size: many; V gene: TRBV3-1; CDR3 protein: CASSQIGPNYGYTF; CDR3 DNA: TGTGCCAGCAGCCAAATAGGGCCTAACTATGGCTACACCTTC
J gene: TRBJ1-5; D gene: .; clone size: few; V gene: TRBV28; CDR3 protein: CASSQTGFNQPQHF; CDR3 DNA: TGTGCCAGCAGTCAGACCGGTTTCAATCAGCCCCAGCATTTT
J gene: TRBJ2-5; D gene: .; clone size: .; V gene: TRBV19; CDR3 protein: CASSIGIVETQYF; CDR3 DNA: TGTGCCAGTAGTATCGGAATAGTGGAGACCCAGTACTTC
J gene: TRBJ2-7; D gene: TRBD1; clone size: .; V gene: TRBV27; CDR3 protein: CASSFTGGHEQYF; CDR3 DNA: TGTGCCAGCAGTTTCACAGGGGGCCACGAGCAGTACTTC
J gene: TRBJ1-5; D gene: TRBD1; clone size: few; V gene: TRBV27; CDR3 protein: CASSLLGGGYQPQHF; CDR3 DNA: TGTGCCAGCAGTTTGCTAGGGGGCGGCTATCAGCCCCAGCATTTT
J gene: TRBJ1-6; D gene: .; clone size: many; V gene: TRBV19; CDR3 protein: CASTSGRVRSPLHF; CDR3 DNA: TGTGCCAGTACCTCAGGGCGGGTAAGATCACCCCTCCACTTT
J gene: TRBJ2-2; D gene: .; clone size: .; V gene: TRBV7-2; CDR3 protein: CASSLLRTETNTGELFF; CDR3 DNA: TGTGCCAGCAGCTTACTCCGGACAGAGACGAACACCGGGGAGCTGTTTTTT
J gene: TRBJ2-2; D gene: .; clone size: few; V gene: TRBV5-1; CDR3 protein: CASRSTGAGGSGELFF; CDR3 DNA: TGCGCCAGCAGATCGACCGGGGCTGGTGGATCCGGGGAGCTGTTTTTT
J gene: TRBJ1-4; D gene: .; clone size: .; V gene: TRBV18; CDR3 protein: CASSPSGTGLGKLFF; CDR3 DNA: TGTGCCAGCTCACCCTCCGGGACGGGTCTAGGAAAACTGTTTTTT
J gene: TRBJ1-4; D gene: .; clone size: many; V gene: TRBV30; CDR3 protein: CAWSGQGEKLFF; CDR3 DNA: TGTGCCTGGAGCGGGCAGGGGGAAAAACTGTTTTTT